This T cell receptor (beta chain) came from a study of PD-1 blockade in mismatch repair-deficient tumors. The CDR3 extends over 14 amino acids. Trimming removed 4 bases from V and 5 bases from J; junction bases left unmatched: 7. Germline V gives CDR1 LNHDA, CDR2 SQIVND (reference sequence). The assay was immunoSEQ multiplex PCR, and TCRdb's table has in-frame clones only and misses some. The table shows roughly 120,000 clones, with roughly 90% occurring only once. This clone was observed a single time. This clonotype was obtained from an adult with mismatch repair-deficient cancer. V gene TRBV19 combines with J gene TRBJ2-7; TRBD1 matches 8 bases. Sequences were derived from peripheral blood, sampled approximately 69 weeks after starting pembrolizumab. This chain's CDR3 is CASSTAQGADEQYF. CDR3 nucleotide sequence: TGTGCCAGTAGTACGGCGCAGGGGGCCGACGAGCAGTACTTC.